This is a list of T cell receptor beta chains from one sample in a study of beta chain features in type 1 diabetes. Sequencing was performed with immunoSEQ multiplex PCR; in TCRdb, only in-frame clones are kept and a portion is missing. The sample lists more than 250,000 clones; roughly 20% were seen once. The specimen sequenced was naive CD4+ T cells from blood. Source of these receptors: a woman between 35 and 50 years old with type 1 diabetes. Both conserved end residues are part of each CDR3. A D gene is named only where the DNA matches it firmly. For some rows the clone size is stated as once, few or many, or as a class when expanded; others skip it.

v_gene: TRBV28
j_gene: TRBJ2-6
abundance: NA
d_gene: TRBD2
CDR3nt: TGTGCCAGCGGACTAGACAGCTTTGGGGCCAACGTCCTGACTTTC
CDR3aa: CASGLDSFGANVLTF

v_gene: TRBV7-2
j_gene: TRBJ1-1
abundance: NA
d_gene: NA
CDR3nt: TGTGCCAGCATGAACAGGAGGAACACTGAAGCTTTCTTT
CDR3aa: CASMNRRNTEAFF

v_gene: TRBV5-1
j_gene: TRBJ2-3
abundance: NA
d_gene: NA
CDR3nt: TGCGCCAGCAGCCCCCCCACGGGCACAGATACGCAGTATTTT
CDR3aa: CASSPPTGTDTQYF

v_gene: TRBV9
j_gene: TRBJ1-2
abundance: few
d_gene: NA
CDR3nt: TGTGCCAGCAGCGCGTCGTCGGACTATGGCTACACCTTC
CDR3aa: CASSASSDYGYTF

v_gene: TRBV20-1
j_gene: TRBJ1-2
abundance: NA
d_gene: NA
CDR3nt: TGCAGTGCTCGGCAGGTCTATGGCTACACCTTC
CDR3aa: CSARQVYGYTF

v_gene: TRBV4-3
j_gene: TRBJ2-3
abundance: NA
d_gene: NA
CDR3nt: TGCGCCAGCAGCCAATCTTTAGGCGGCTATACGCAGTATTTT
CDR3aa: CASSQSLGGYTQYF

v_gene: TRBV29-1
j_gene: TRBJ2-7
abundance: NA
d_gene: TRBD2
CDR3nt: TGCAGCGTTGGTGGACTAGGGTCGGGCTACGAGCAGTACTTC
CDR3aa: CSVGGLGSGYEQYF

v_gene: TRBV25-1
j_gene: TRBJ1-1
abundance: few
d_gene: NA
CDR3nt: TGTGCCAGCAGAGGGGAAGGGGGAGCGGGAACTGAAGCTTTCTTT
CDR3aa: CASRGEGGAGTEAFF

v_gene: TRBV7-9
j_gene: TRBJ2-6
abundance: few
d_gene: NA
CDR3nt: TGTGCCAGCAGCTCCTACAGATCTGGGGCCAACGTCCTGACTTTC
CDR3aa: CASSSYRSGANVLTF

v_gene: TRBV5-4
j_gene: TRBJ1-4
abundance: NA
d_gene: NA
CDR3nt: TGTGCCAGCAGCTTTGAGTCAACTAATGAAAAACTGTTTTTT
CDR3aa: CASSFESTNEKLFF

v_gene: TRBV29-1
j_gene: TRBJ1-1
abundance: few
d_gene: TRBD1
CDR3nt: TGCAGCGTTGACAGGGGGCTATCCACTGAAGCTTTCTTT
CDR3aa: CSVDRGLSTEAFF

v_gene: TRBV2
j_gene: TRBJ1-1
abundance: NA
d_gene: NA
CDR3nt: TGTGCCAGCAGTGATAGGAACACTGAAGCTTTCTTT
CDR3aa: CASSDRNTEAFF

v_gene: TRBV6-6
j_gene: TRBJ2-6
abundance: NA
d_gene: NA
CDR3nt: TGTGCCACCCAGGTGGCTGGGGCCAACGTCCTGACTTTC
CDR3aa: CATQVAGANVLTF

v_gene: TRBV5-1
j_gene: TRBJ2-1
abundance: few
d_gene: NA
CDR3nt: TGCGCCAGCACCCCCGGCGCCGGGGTGGGCGAGCAGTTCTTC
CDR3aa: CASTPGAGVGEQFF

v_gene: TRBV18
j_gene: TRBJ2-5
abundance: NA
d_gene: NA
CDR3nt: TGTGCCAGCTCACCACCAAGCGGCCGTCAAGAGACCCAGTACTTC
CDR3aa: CASSPPSGRQETQYF

v_gene: TRBV4-2
j_gene: TRBJ2-2
abundance: NA
d_gene: TRBD1
CDR3nt: TGTGCCAGCAGCCAGGGGACAGGGGACACCGGGGAGCTGTTTTTT
CDR3aa: CASSQGTGDTGELFF

v_gene: TRBV7-2
j_gene: TRBJ2-1
abundance: NA
d_gene: TRBD2
CDR3nt: TGTGCCAGCAGCCCTGCCGGGACTAGCTTCTCTTACAATGAGCAGTTCTTC
CDR3aa: CASSPAGTSFSYNEQFF

v_gene: TRBV13
j_gene: TRBJ2-3
abundance: NA
d_gene: NA
CDR3nt: TGTGCCAGCAGGGCACAGGGCAGGGGCACAGATACGCAGTATTTT
CDR3aa: CASRAQGRGTDTQYF

v_gene: TRBV4-2
j_gene: TRBJ1-4
abundance: NA
d_gene: NA
CDR3nt: TGTGCCAGCAGCCAAGAACGGGGAATGGGGGAAAAACTGTTTTTT
CDR3aa: CASSQERGMGEKLFF

v_gene: TRBV5-1
j_gene: TRBJ1-2
abundance: NA
d_gene: NA
CDR3nt: TGCGCCAGCAGCTTGGACCAGGAAGGTGGTGGCTACACCTTC
CDR3aa: CASSLDQEGGGYTF

v_gene: TRBV10-3
j_gene: TRBJ2-5
abundance: few
d_gene: NA
CDR3nt: TGTGCCATCAGTGATAGGCTAGCACGTTTGGAGACCCAGTACTTC
CDR3aa: CAISDRLARLETQYF

v_gene: TRBV29-1
j_gene: TRBJ2-5
abundance: few
d_gene: TRBD1
CDR3nt: TGCAGCGTCCGAGTGACAGGGCAAGAGACCCAGTACTTC
CDR3aa: CSVRVTGQETQYF

v_gene: TRBV18
j_gene: TRBJ1-5
abundance: NA
d_gene: TRBD1
CDR3nt: TGTGCCAGCTCACCCGGACAGGCGAGCAGCAATCAGCCCCAGCATTTT
CDR3aa: CASSPGQASSNQPQHF

v_gene: TRBV7-2
j_gene: TRBJ2-3
abundance: once
d_gene: TRBD1
CDR3nt: TGTGCCAGCAGCACCGGGACAGGAACAGATACGCAGTATTTT
CDR3aa: CASSTGTGTDTQYF

v_gene: TRBV4-1
j_gene: TRBJ2-1
abundance: NA
d_gene: NA
CDR3nt: TGCGCCAGCAGCCAAGACCGTGGGAGGTTACAGTTCTTC
CDR3aa: CASSQDRGRLQFF

v_gene: TRBV19
j_gene: TRBJ1-5
abundance: few
d_gene: TRBD1
CDR3nt: TGTGCCAGTAAGGATGTAACAGGGGGCAATCAGCCCCAGCATTTT
CDR3aa: CASKDVTGGNQPQHF

v_gene: TRBV30
j_gene: TRBJ1-4
abundance: few
d_gene: NA
CDR3nt: TGTGCATGGAGGAAGAGGGCGGATGAAAAACTGTTTTTT
CDR3aa: CAWRKRADEKLFF

v_gene: TRBV5-1
j_gene: TRBJ2-5
abundance: few
d_gene: TRBD1
CDR3nt: TGCGCCAGCAGCTTTGACAGGGGTCAAGAGACCCAGTACTTC
CDR3aa: CASSFDRGQETQYF

v_gene: TRBV5-1
j_gene: TRBJ2-2
abundance: NA
d_gene: NA
CDR3nt: TGCGCCAGCAGCTTCCTCTCGGCGAACACCGGGGAGCTGTTTTTT
CDR3aa: CASSFLSANTGELFF

v_gene: TRBV5-1
j_gene: TRBJ1-1
abundance: few
d_gene: TRBD1
CDR3nt: TGCGCCAGCAGCTCGGGCACCGGGACAGGGAACACTGAAGCTTTCTTT
CDR3aa: CASSSGTGTGNTEAFF

v_gene: TRBV5-1
j_gene: TRBJ2-1
abundance: few
d_gene: NA
CDR3nt: TGCGCCAGCAGCTTGGTGATCCCCGGTACCAAGTTCTTC
CDR3aa: CASSLVIPGTKFF

v_gene: TRBV5-1
j_gene: TRBJ1-5
abundance: NA
d_gene: NA
CDR3nt: TGCGCCAGCAGCTTGGCAGGGGCAGAGCCCCAGCATTTT
CDR3aa: CASSLAGAEPQHF

v_gene: TRBV9
j_gene: TRBJ2-1
abundance: NA
d_gene: TRBD2
CDR3nt: TGTGCCAGCAGCGCTAGCGGGGGGTCTGACAATGAGCAGTTCTTC
CDR3aa: CASSASGGSDNEQFF

v_gene: TRBV4-2
j_gene: TRBJ2-3
abundance: NA
d_gene: NA
CDR3nt: TGTGCCAGCAGCCAAGACGCCGAACGGGCAGATACGCAGTATTTT
CDR3aa: CASSQDAERADTQYF

v_gene: TRBV5-1
j_gene: TRBJ2-1
abundance: few
d_gene: TRBD1
CDR3nt: TGCGCCAGCAGCTCCGGGACAGATATTTACAATGAGCAGTTCTTC
CDR3aa: CASSSGTDIYNEQFF

v_gene: TRBV29-1
j_gene: TRBJ1-3
abundance: NA
d_gene: NA
CDR3nt: TGCAGCGTCCTGGACATGAGCTCTGGAAACACCATATATTTT
CDR3aa: CSVLDMSSGNTIYF